This T cell receptor (beta chain) is drawn from a study of T cells after yellow fever vaccination. Study-level information: In the case of low-cell-number fractions, SMART-Seq v4 Ultra Low Input was used for preparation. The study's findings and limits: Most primary-vaccination clones recurred post-booster (around 95% CD4, 88% CD8).

For TCR, cDNA came from 5'RACE template switching, which added a universal primer site and UMIs. TCRdb used MiXCR to reprocess the 5' RACE reads, holding one entry per CDR3 protein. The sample shows 250,000 to 350,000 distinct CDR3 sequences, under 9% of them seen only once. The CDR3 is made up of 17 amino acids. From germline, CDR1 is SGHTA and CDR2 FQGTGA. The V segment lost 1 base and the J segment 5 bases; nucleotides outside the gene matches: 9. As regards this clonotype: Its antigen is not known.

The rearrangement links TRBV7-3 to TRBJ2-1; 9 positions match TRBD1. The sequenced sample was CD4+ T cells sorted from PBMCs, obtained 5 days after the yellow fever booster vaccination. This receptor was taken from a man between 18 and 29 years old who received the YFV17D yellow fever vaccine. This CDR3 reads CASSLIHRGRGHNEQFF. In nucleotides, the CDR3 is TGTGCCAGCAGCTTAATCCACAGGGGGCGCGGTCACAATGAGCAGTTCTTC.